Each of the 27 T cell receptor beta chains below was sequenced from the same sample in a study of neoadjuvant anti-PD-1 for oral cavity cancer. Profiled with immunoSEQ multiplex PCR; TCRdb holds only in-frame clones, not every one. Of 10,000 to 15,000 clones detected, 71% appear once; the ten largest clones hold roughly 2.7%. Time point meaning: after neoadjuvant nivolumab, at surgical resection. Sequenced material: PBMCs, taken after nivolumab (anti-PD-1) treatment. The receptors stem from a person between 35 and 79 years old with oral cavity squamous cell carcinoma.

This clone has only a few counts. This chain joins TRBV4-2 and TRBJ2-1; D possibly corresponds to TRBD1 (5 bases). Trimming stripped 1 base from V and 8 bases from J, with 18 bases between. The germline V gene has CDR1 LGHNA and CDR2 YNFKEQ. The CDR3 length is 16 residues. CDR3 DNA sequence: TGTGCCAGCAGCCAAGGAGGTGGCCAGGGTTATGATGAGCAGTTCTTC. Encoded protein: CASSQGGGQGYDEQFF.

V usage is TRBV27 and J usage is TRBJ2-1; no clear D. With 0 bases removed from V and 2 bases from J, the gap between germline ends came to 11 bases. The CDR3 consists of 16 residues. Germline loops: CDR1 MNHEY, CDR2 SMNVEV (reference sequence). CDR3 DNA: TGTGCCAGCAGTTTATCGGCCGGCCCTCCCTACAATGAGCAGTTCTTC. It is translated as CASSLSAGPPYNEQFF.

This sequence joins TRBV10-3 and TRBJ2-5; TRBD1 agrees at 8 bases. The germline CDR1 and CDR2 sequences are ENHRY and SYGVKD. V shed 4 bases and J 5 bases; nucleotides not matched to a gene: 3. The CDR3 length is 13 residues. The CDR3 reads CAISVRGHETQYF. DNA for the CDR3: TGTGCCATCAGTGTCAGGGGGCATGAGACCCAGTACTTC.

CDR3 in amino acids: CASSTPYRVVSTEAFF. In DNA, the CDR3 is TGTGCCAGTAGTACCCCCTACAGGGTCGTATCGACTGAAGCTTTCTTT. This chain connects TRBV19 to TRBJ1-1; weak D call: TRBD1 (6 bases). This CDR3 spans 16 amino acids. The germline V and J ends were trimmed by 4 bases and 5 bases, with 20 bases remaining between them. The germline CDR1 and CDR2 sequences are LNHDA and SQIVND (reference sequence). The full variable domain, in which reference TRBV19 and TRBJ1-1 provide the parts outside the CDR3, is DGGITQSPKYLFRKEGQNVTLSCEQNLNHDAMYWYRQDPGQGLRLIYYSQIVNDFQKGDIAEGYSVSREKKESFPLTVTSAQKNPTAFYLCASSTPYRVVSTEAFFGQGTRLTVV.

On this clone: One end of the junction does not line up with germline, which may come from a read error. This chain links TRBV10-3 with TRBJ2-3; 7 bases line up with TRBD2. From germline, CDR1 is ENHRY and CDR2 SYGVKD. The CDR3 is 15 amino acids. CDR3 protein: CATSKAGSSTDTQYF. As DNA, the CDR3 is TGTGCCACCAGTAAAGCGGGGTCTAGCACAGATACGCAGTATTTT.

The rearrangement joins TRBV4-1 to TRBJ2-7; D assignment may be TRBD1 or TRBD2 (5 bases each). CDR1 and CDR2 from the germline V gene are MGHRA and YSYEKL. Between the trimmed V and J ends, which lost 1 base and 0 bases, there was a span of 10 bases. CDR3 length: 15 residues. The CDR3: CASSQVPGSSYEQYF. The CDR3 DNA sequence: TGCGCCAGCAGCCAAGTCCCAGGGAGCTCCTACGAGCAGTACTTC.

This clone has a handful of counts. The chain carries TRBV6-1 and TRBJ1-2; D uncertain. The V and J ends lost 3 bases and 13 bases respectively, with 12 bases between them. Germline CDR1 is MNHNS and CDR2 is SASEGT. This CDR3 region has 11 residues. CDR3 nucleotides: TGTGCCAGCAGTGATATGACGGCGTCCACCTTC. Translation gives CASSDMTASTF.

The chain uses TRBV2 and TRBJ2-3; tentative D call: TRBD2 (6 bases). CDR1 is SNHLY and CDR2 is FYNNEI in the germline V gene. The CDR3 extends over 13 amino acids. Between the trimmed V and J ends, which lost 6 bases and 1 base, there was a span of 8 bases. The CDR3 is CASRGTGTDTQYF. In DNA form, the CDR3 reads TGTGCCAGCAGAGGGACTGGCACAGATACGCAGTATTTT.

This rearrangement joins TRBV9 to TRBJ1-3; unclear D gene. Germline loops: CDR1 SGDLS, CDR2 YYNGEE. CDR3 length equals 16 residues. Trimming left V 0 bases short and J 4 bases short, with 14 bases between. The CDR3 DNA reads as TGTGCCAGCAGCGTAGGCCGGGGAGTGGCGGGAAACACCATATATTTT. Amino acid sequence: CASSVGRGVAGNTIYF.

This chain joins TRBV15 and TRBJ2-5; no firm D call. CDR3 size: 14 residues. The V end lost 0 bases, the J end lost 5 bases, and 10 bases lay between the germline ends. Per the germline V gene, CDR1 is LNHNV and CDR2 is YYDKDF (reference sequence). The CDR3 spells CATSRDFSQETQYF. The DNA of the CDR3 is TGTGCCACCAGCAGAGATTTCTCTCAGGAGACCCAGTACTTC.

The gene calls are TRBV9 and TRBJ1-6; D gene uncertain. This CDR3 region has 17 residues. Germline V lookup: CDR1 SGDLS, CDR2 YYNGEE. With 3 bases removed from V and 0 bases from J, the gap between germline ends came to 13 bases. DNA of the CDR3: TGTGCCAGCAGCGGAACTAACAGAAGCTCCTATAATTCACCCCTCCACTTT. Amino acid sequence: CASSGTNRSSYNSPLHF.

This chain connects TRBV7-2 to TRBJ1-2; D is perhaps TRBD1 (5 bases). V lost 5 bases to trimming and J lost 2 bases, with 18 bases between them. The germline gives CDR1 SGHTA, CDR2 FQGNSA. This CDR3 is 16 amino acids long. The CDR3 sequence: CASSRLGLGENYGYTF. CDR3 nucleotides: TGTGCCAGCAGCCGCTTGGGTTTGGGGGAAAACTATGGCTACACCTTC.

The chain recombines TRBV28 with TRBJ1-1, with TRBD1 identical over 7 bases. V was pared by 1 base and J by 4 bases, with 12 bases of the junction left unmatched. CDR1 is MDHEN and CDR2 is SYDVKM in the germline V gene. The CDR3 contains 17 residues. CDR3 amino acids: CASSLLVMTGWSTEAFF. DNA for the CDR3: TGTGCCAGCAGTTTATTGGTGATGACAGGGTGGAGCACTGAAGCTTTCTTT.

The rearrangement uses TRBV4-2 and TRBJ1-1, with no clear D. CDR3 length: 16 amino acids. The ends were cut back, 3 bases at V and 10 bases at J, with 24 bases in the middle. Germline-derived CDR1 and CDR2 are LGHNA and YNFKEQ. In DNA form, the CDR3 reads TGTGCCAGCAGCCACCCGTTGGACCCCCAGCGAAAGGGAGCTTTCTTT. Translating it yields CASSHPLDPQRKGAFF.

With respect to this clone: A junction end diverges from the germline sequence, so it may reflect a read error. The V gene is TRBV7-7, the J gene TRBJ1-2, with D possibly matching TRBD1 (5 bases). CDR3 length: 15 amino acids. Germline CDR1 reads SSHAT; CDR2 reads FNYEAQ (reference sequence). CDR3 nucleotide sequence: TGTGCTAGCAGCTTCCGGGACCCCCTCCGGCGGGGCTACACCTTC. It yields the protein CASSFRDPLRRGYTF.

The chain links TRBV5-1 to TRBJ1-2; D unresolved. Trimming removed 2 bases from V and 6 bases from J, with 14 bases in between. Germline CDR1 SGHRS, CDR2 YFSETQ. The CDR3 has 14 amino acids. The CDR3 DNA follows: TGCGCCAGCAGCTTAGAACCTACATGGAATGGCTACACCTTC. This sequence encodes CASSLEPTWNGYTF.

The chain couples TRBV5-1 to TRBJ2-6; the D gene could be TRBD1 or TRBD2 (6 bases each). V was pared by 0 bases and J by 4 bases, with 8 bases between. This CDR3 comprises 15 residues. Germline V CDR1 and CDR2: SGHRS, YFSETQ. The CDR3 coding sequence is TGCGCCAGCAGCTTGGAGGGGGGCGGGGCCAACGTCCTGACTTTC. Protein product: CASSLEGGGANVLTF.

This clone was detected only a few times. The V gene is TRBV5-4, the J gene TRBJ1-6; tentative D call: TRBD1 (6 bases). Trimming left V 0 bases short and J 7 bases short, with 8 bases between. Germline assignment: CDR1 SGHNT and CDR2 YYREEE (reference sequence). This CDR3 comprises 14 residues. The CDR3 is CASSLGQGNSPLHF. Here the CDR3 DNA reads TGTGCCAGCAGCTTGGGGCAGGGGAATTCACCCCTCCACTTT.

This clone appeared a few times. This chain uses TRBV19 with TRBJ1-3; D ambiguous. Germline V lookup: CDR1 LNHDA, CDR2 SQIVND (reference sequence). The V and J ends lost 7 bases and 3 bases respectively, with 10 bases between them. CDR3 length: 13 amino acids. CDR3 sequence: CASTLVDGNTIYF. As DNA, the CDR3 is TGTGCCAGTACTCTTGTGGATGGAAACACCATATATTTT.

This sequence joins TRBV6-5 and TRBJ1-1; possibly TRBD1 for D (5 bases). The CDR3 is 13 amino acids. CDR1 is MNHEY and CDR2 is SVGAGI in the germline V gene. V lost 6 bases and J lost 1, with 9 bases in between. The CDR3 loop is CASRATENTEAFF. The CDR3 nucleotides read TGTGCCAGCAGAGCGACAGAGAACACTGAAGCTTTCTTT.

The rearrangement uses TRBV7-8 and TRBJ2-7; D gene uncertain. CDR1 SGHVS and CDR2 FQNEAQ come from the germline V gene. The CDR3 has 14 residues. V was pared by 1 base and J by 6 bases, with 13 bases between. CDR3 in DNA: TGTGCCAGCAGCTTAGGATCGTGGGTCCGCGAGCAGTACTTC. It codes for CASSLGSWVREQYF.

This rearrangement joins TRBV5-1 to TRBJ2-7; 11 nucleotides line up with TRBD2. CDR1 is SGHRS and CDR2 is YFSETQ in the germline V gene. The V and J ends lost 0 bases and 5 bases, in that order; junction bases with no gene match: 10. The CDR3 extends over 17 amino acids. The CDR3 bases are TGCGCCAGCAGCTTGGTTAGCGGGGGGGCGGCTTACGACGAGCAGTACTTC. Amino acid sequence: CASSLVSGGAAYDEQYF.

As DNA, the CDR3 is TGTGCCAGTAGTATCATAGCGGTAGCCAAAAACATTCAGTACTTC. This translates into CASSIIAVAKNIQYF. V usage is TRBV19 and J usage is TRBJ2-4; maybe TRBD2 (6 bases). V gave up 3 bases and J gave up 0 bases, with 9 bases separating them. The CDR3 consists of 15 residues. Germline V gene lookup returns CDR1 LNHDA and CDR2 SQIVND (reference sequence).

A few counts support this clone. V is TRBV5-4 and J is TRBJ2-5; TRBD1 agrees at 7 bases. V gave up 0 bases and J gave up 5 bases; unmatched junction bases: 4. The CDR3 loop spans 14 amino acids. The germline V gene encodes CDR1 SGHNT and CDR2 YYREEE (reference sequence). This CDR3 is CASSLAQGQETQYF. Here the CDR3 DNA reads TGTGCCAGCAGCTTGGCGCAGGGACAGGAGACCCAGTACTTC.

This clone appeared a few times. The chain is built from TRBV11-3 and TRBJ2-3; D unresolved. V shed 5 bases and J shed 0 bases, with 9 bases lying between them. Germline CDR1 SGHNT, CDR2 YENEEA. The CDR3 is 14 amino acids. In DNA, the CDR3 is TGTGCCAGCAGCCCCACCCGGAGCACAGATACGCAGTATTTT. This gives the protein CASSPTRSTDTQYF.

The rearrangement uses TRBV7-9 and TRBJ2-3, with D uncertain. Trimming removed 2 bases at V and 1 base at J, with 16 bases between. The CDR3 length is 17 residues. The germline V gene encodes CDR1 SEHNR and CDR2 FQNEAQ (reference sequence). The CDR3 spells CASSLLGLSPGTDTQYF. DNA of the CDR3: TGTGCCAGCAGCTTACTGGGGTTGAGTCCGGGCACAGATACGCAGTATTTT.

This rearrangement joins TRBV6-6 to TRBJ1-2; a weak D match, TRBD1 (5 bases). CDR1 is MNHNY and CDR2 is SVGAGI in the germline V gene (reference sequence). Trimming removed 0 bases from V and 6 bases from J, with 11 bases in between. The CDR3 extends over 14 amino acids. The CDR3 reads CASSYSPQGHGYTF. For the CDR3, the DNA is TGTGCCAGCAGTTACTCGCCCCAGGGTCATGGCTACACCTTC.